The following is a TCR beta chain sequence with its context. This specimen belongs to a study of blood T cell repertoires in COVID-19. The overall study: Acute and convalescent COVID-19 samples came from the United States, Italy and Spain. In each case, the material was cDNA or gDNA derived from T cells, B-cell-depleted T cells, or PBMCs.

Under the authors' procedure: Amplification of reference gene primers was used by the study to estimate nucleated cell counts. The repertoire was sequenced with immunoSEQ multiplex PCR; TCRdb's copy has only in-frame clones and lacks some. The V and J calls and the clone size are those of that table, but D and trimming were determined from the DNA. The sample yields about 240,000 clones, 75% to 85% seen once. The sequenced sample consisted of peripheral blood. This TCR was sampled from an older woman with active or convalescent COVID-19.

The CDR3 sequence: CSAAGTSGGWDTQYF. The CDR3 coding sequence is TGCAGCGCCGCCGGGACTAGCGGGGGGTGGGATACGCAGTATTTT. V usage is TRBV29-1 and J usage is TRBJ2-3; TRBD2 matches at 15 bases. Germline trimming cut 7 bases from V and 6 bases from J; bases unmatched to any gene: 8. This CDR3 has 15 amino acids. Germline V gene data show CDR1 as SQVTM and CDR2 as ANQGSEA.